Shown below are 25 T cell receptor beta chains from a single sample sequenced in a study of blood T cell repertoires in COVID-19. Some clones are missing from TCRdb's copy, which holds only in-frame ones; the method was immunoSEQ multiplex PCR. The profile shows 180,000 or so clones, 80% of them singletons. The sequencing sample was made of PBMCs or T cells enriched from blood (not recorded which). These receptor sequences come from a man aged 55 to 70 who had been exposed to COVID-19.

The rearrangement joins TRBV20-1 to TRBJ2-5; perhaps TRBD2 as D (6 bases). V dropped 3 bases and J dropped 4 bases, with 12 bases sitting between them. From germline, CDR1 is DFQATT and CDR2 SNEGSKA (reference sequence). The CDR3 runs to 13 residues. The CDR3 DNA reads TGCAGTGCTAGTGGGGGAGGTGGAGAGACCCAGTACTTC. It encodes CSASGGGGETQYF.

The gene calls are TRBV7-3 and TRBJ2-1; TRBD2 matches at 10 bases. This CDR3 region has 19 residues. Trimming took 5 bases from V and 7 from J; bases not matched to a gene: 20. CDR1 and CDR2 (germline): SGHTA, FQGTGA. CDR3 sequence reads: CASSPSRASGRASQNEQFF. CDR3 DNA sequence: TGTGCCAGCAGCCCCAGCCGGGCCAGCGGGAGGGCCAGTCAAAATGAGCAGTTCTTC.

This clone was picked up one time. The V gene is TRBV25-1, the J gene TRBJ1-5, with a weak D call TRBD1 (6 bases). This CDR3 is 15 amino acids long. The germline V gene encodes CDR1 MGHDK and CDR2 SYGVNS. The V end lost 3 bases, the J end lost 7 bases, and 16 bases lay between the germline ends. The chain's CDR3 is CASSDQGTPGQPQHF. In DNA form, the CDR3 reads TGTGCCAGCAGTGATCAGGGGACCCCGGGGCAGCCCCAGCATTTT.

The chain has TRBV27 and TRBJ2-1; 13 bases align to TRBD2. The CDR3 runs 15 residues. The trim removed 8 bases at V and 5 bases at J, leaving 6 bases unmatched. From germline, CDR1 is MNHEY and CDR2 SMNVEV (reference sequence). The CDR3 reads CASDPTSGRNNEQFF. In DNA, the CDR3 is TGTGCCAGCGATCCGACTAGCGGGAGGAACAATGAGCAGTTCTTC.

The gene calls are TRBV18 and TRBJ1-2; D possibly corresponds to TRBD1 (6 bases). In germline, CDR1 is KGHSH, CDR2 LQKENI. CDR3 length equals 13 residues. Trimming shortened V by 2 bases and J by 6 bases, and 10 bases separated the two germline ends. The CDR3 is CASSPGGAHGYTF. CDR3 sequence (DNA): TGTGCCAGCTCACCAGGGGGGGCCCATGGCTACACCTTC. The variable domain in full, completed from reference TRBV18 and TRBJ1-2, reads NAGVMQNPRHLVRRRGQEARLRCSPMKGHSHVYWYRQLPEEGLKFMVYLQKENIIDESGMPKERFSAEFPKEGPSILRIQQVVRGDSAAYFCASSPGGAHGYTFGSGTRLTVV.

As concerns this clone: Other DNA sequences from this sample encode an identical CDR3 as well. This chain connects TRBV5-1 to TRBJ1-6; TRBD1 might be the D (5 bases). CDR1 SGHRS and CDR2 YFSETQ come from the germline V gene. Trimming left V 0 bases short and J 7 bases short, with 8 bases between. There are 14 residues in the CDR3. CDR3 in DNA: TGCGCCAGCAGCTTGGCCCCAGGGAATTCACCCCTCCACTTT. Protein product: CASSLAPGNSPLHF.

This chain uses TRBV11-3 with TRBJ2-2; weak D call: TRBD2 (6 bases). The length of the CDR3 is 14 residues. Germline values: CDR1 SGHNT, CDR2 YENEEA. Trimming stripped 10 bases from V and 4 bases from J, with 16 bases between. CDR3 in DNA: TGTGCCACCCGAGGGACTTTTTCCACCGGGGAGCTGTTTTTT. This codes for CATRGTFSTGELFF. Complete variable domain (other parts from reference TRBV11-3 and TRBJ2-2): EAGVVQSPRYKIIEKKQPVAFWCNPISGHNTLYWYLQNLGQGPELLIRYENEEAVDDSQLPKDRFSAERLKGVDSTLKIQPAELGDSAVYLCATRGTFSTGELFFGEGSRLTVL.

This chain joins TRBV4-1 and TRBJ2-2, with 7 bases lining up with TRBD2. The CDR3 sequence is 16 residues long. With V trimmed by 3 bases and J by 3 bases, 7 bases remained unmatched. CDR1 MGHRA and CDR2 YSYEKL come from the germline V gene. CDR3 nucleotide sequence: TGCGCCAGCAGCCACGGGGGGTTCGCCGACACCGGGGAGCTGTTTTTT. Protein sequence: CASSHGGFADTGELFF.

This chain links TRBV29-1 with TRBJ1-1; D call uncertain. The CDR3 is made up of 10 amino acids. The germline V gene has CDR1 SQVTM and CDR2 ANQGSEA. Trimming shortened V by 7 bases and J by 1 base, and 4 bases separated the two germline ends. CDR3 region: CSARNTEAFF. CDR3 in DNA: TGCAGCGCTCGGAACACTGAAGCTTTCTTT.

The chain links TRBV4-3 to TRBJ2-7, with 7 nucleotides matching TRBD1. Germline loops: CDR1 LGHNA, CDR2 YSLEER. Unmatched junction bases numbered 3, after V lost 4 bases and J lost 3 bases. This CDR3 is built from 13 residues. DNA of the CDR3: TGCGCCAGCAGCCGGGGACAGCGCTACGAGCAGTACTTC. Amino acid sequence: CASSRGQRYEQYF.

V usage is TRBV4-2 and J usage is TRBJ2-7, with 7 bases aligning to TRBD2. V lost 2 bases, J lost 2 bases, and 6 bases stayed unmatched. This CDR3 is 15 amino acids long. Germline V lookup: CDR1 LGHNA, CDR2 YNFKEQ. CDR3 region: CASSQIQGLAYEQYF. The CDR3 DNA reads TGTGCCAGCAGCCAAATACAAGGACTAGCCTACGAGCAGTACTTC.

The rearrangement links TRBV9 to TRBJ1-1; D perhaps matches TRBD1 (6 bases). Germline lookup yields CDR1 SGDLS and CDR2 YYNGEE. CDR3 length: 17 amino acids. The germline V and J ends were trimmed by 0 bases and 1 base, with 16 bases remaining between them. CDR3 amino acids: CASSVVEQGGTNTEAFF. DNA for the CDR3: TGTGCCAGCAGCGTAGTGGAACAGGGTGGAACGAACACTGAAGCTTTCTTT.

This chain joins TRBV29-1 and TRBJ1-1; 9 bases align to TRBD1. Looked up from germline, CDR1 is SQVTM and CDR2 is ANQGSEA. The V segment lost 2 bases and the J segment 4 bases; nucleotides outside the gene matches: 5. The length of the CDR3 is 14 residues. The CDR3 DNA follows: TGCAGCGTTGAAAGGGGGACAGGGACCACTGAAGCTTTCTTT. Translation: CSVERGTGTTEAFF.

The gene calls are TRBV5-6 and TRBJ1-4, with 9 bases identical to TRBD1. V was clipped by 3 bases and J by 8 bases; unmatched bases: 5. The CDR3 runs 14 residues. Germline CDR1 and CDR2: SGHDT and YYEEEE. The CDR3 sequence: CASSYRGRREKLFF. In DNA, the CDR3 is TGTGCCAGCAGCTACAGGGGGCGCAGAGAAAAACTGTTTTTT.

The CDR3 DNA reads TGTGCCAGCAGTTTCACTAGCGGGAGATCCGTCGCCCAAGAGACCCAGTACTTC. It translates to CASSFTSGRSVAQETQYF. V gene TRBV28 combines with J gene TRBJ2-5; 11 bases map to TRBD2. Per the germline V gene, CDR1 is MDHEN and CDR2 is SYDVKM. V gave up 3 bases and J gave up 1 base; unmatched junction bases: 10. There are 18 residues in the CDR3.

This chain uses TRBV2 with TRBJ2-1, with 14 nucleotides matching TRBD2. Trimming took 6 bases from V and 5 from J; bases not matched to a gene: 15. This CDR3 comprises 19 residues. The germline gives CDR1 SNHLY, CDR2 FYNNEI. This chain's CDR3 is CASSELGTSGRIRNNEQFF. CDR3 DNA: TGTGCCAGCAGCGAACTCGGGACTAGCGGGAGAATTAGGAACAATGAGCAGTTCTTC.

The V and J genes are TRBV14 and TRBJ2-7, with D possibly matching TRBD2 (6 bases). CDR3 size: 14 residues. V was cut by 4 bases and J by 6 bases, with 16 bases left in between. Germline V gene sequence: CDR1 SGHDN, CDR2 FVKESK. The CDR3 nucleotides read TGTGCCAGCAGCCTCCAAGGGAGGTCTCTCGAGCAGTACTTC. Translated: CASSLQGRSLEQYF. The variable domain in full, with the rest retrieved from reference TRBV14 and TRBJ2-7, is EAGVTQFPSHSVIEKGQTVTLRCDPISGHDNLYWYRRVMGKEIKFLLHFVKESKQDESGMPNNRFLAERTGGTYSTLKVQPAELEDSGVYFCASSLQGRSLEQYFGPGTRLTVT.

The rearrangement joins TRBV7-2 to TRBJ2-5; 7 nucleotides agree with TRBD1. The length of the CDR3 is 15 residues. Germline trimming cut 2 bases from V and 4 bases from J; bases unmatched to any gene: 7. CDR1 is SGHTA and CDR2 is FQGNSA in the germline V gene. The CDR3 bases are TGTGCCAGCAGCTTACTACAGGGGAGAGGAGAGACCCAGTACTTC. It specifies CASSLLQGRGETQYF.

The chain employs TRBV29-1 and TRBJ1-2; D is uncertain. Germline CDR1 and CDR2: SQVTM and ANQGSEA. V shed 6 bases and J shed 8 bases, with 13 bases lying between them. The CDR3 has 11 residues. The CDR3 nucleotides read TGCAGCGTCCGGGCCGCGGGAGGCTACACCTTC. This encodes CSVRAAGGYTF. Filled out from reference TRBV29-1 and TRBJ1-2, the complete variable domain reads SAVISQKPSRDICQRGTSLTIQCQVDSQVTMMFWYRQQPGQSLTLIATANQGSEATYESGFVIDKFPISRPNLTFSTLTVSNMSPEDSSIYLCSVRAAGGYTFGSGTRLTVV.

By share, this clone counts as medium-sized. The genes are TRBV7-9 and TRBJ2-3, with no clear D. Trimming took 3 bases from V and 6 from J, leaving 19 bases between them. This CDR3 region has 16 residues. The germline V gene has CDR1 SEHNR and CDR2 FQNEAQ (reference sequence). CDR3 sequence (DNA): TGTGCCAGCAGCTTCACGGTGAGCGTCGAGTCCGATACGCAGTATTTT. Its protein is CASSFTVSVESDTQYF.

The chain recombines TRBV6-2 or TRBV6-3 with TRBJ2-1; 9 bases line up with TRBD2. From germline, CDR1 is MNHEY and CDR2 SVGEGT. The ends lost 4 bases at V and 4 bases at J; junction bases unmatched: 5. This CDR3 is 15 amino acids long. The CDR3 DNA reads TGTGCCAGCAGTTTGACTAGCGGATCTTACAATGAGCAGTTCTTC. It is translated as CASSLTSGSYNEQFF.

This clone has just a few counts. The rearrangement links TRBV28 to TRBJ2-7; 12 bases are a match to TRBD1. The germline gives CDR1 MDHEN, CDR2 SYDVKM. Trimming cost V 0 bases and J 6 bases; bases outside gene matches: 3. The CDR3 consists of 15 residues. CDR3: CASSLWGQGAVEQYF. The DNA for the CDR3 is TGTGCCAGCAGTTTATGGGGACAGGGGGCAGTCGAGCAGTACTTC.

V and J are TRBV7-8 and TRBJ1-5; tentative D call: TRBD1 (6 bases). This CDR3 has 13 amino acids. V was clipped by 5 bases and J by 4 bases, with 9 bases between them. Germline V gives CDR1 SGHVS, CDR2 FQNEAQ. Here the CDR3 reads CASSQDRNQPQHF. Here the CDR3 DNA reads TGTGCCAGCAGCCAGGACAGAAATCAGCCCCAGCATTTT. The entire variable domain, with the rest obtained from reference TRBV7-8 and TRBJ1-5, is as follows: GAGVSQSPRYKVAKRGQDVALRCDPISGHVSLFWYQQALGQGPEFLTYFQNEAQLDKSGLPSDRFFAERPEGSVSTLKIQRTQQEDSAVYLCASSQDRNQPQHFGDGTRLSIL.

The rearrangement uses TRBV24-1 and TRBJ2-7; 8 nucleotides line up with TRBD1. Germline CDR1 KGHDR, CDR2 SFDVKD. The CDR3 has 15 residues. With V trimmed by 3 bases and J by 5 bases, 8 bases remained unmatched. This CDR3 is CATSDPGQGRDEQYF. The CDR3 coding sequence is TGTGCCACCAGTGATCCCGGACAGGGACGGGACGAGCAGTACTTC.

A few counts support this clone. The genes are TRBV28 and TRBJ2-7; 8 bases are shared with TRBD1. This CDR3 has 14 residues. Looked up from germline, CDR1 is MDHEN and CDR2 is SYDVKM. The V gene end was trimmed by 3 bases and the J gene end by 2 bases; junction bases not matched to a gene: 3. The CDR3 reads CASSLRTGPYEQYF. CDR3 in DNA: TGTGCCAGCAGTTTGCGGACAGGGCCCTACGAGCAGTACTTC.